This T cell receptor beta chain derives from a study of a mutant IDH1 vaccine in newly diagnosed glioma (dated by TCRdb to about 2021). About the study as a whole: Eight vaccinations were administered to patients in weeks 1, 3, 5, 7, 11, 15, 19 and 23, corresponding to visits V03 through V10. Prior to enrollment, patients had been given standard therapy consisting of radiotherapy alone, temozolomide alone, or radiochemotherapy with temozolomide, with the combination given to most patients. For exploratory analyses, approximately 25 treated patients had longitudinal TCRB deep sequencing done wherever samples were available. Peripheral blood was drawn at six visits: V03 (baseline), V05, V07, V10, V12 and V13. Vaccination started 4-6 weeks after radiotherapy alone, or was given together with temozolomide cycles in the groups whose treatment included chemotherapy. Of the approximately 29 treated patients, approximately 62% were male and roughly 38% were female, and a mean age of approximately 40 years was recorded.

From the cysteine up to the phenylalanine, the CDR3 has a length of 13 residues. This entry keeps only the CDR3 DNA: 39 bases, framed from base 1. Based on the germline V gene (reference sequence), the CDR1 and CDR2 sequences are GTSNPN and SVGIG. Trimming takes 5 bases off V and 0 bases off J; junction bases not matched to a gene: 4. Study-level results and caveats: The authors noted that analyses of patient blood samples could not be reproduced because of sample limitations. Vaccine-induced immune responses across multiple MHC alleles were detected in approximately 93% of patients. Availability determined which PBMC samples were chosen for TCRB deep sequencing. No apparent relationship was observed between pseudoprogression and alterations in the top peripheral T cell clonotypes detected by TCRB sequencing.

Library prep was done by the immunoSEQ multiplex PCR assay. Rearranged TCR beta chain sequences were amplified using the hsTCRB Kit according to the manufacturer's protocol. Sequencing of TCRB libraries was carried out on an Illumina MiSeq. In the authors' own workflow: The proprietary platform of the kit vendor was used for demultiplexing, trimming and gene mapping. TCRdb's version of the immuneACCESS table is confined to in-frame rearrangements and falls short of the full clone set. An unresolved V gene accounts for under half of the shortfall where checked; the remainder is of unknown origin. V and J calls and clone size follow that table, whereas D and trimming were derived from the DNA. The sample table records 70,000 to 100,000 clones; more than 85% of these occur just once. 0.56% of the sample belongs to the ten largest clones. The sample's time point label, decoded: week 5, during vaccination. A 20-mer mutant IDH1 peptide at 300 micrograms in Montanide made up each vaccine dose, which was injected subcutaneously together with topical imiquimod. All donors had newly diagnosed IDH1-mutant astrocytomas of WHO grade 3 or 4 that showed loss of nuclear ATRX. The samples were drawn from NOA16, a multicentre, single-arm, open-label phase I trial in Germany that tested a mutant IDH1 peptide vaccine in humans for the first time. Genomic DNA for TCRB sequencing was extracted from EDTA blood using the DNeasy Blood and Tissue Kit.

Points on this clone: Its antigen remains undetermined. One base away there is no much larger clone; base qualities are not given.

The chain is assembled from TRBV30 and TRBJ2-7; the junction holds 7 bases that match TRBD2. The sample here was PBMCs, taken from a glioma patient whose treatment included an IDH1 peptide vaccine. The TCR comes from a woman aged 50 to 65 with glioma. The bases are TGTGCCTGGGTGGCGGGAGACTCCTACGAGCAGTACTTC. The translation is CAWVAGDSYEQYF.